Shown below are 2 T cell receptor beta chains from a single sample sequenced in a study of blood T cells in healthy people across ages. For the second PCR, which ran for about 7 to 11 cycles, a sample-barcoded 5' primer and a J-beta primer mix were used. TCRdb processed the 5' RACE reads anew with MiXCR; each CDR3 protein has one entry. The top ten clones hold around 20% of a sample with approximately 730,000 distinct CDR3 sequences, approximately 39% of them seen once. The sequenced material came from blood. The receptor set was obtained from a woman in her fifties or sixties in good health.

The chain combines TRBV29-1 with TRBJ1-2; D gene uncertain. Germline values: CDR1 SQVTM, CDR2 ANQGSEA. The CDR3 consists of 13 residues. Trimming took off 2 bases at V and 2 bases at J, with 9 bases between the two ends. CDR3 nucleotides: TGCAGCGTTGAAAGCTTCAGCAACTATGGCTACACCTTC. Its protein product is CSVESFSNYGYTF.

CDR3: CASRRTGRNSPLHF. DNA for the CDR3: TGTGCCAGCAGGCGGACAGGACGTAATTCACCCCTCCACTTT. The chain links TRBV2 to TRBJ1-6; TRBD1 agrees at 7 bases. Germline loops: CDR1 SNHLY, CDR2 FYNNEI. Trimming cost V 6 bases and J 6 bases; bases outside gene matches: 5. CDR3 size: 14 residues.